The 14 T cell receptor beta chains given below trace back to one sample, sequenced in a study of PD-1 blockade in mismatch repair-deficient tumors. Time point noted: approximately eleven-day in vitro stimulation with candidate neoantigen peptide 7. For these receptors, no antigen is known. Clones were sequenced by immunoSEQ multiplex PCR, and TCRdb holds only the in-frame ones, with some missing. This sample has some 10,000 clones, with around 90% found just once. This material consisted of cells cultured in vitro, taken from a patient treated with pembrolizumab. The receptors were gathered from an adult with mismatch repair-deficient cancer.

V gene TRBV19 combines with J gene TRBJ1-4; D is uncertain. CDR1 LNHDA and CDR2 SQIVND come from the germline V gene (reference sequence). The V end was cut by 6 bases, the J end by 7 bases, with 12 bases between. CDR3 length equals 13 residues. As DNA, the CDR3 is TGTGCCAGTAGGCACCGCCAGGCTGAAAAACTGTTTTTT. Its translation is CASRHRQAEKLFF.

The chain joins TRBV11-2 to TRBJ2-1, with 8 bases fitting TRBD2. Germline V gene sequence: CDR1 SGHAT, CDR2 FQNNGV. V was clipped by 5 bases and J by 2 bases; unmatched bases: 8. The CDR3 has 16 amino acids. The CDR3: CASSLRAGVTYNEQFF. The CDR3 DNA follows: TGTGCCAGCAGCCTACGAGCGGGAGTTACCTACAATGAGCAGTTCTTC.

The rearrangement links TRBV30 to TRBJ1-2; TRBD1 matches at 8 bases. The CDR3 has 16 amino acids. CDR1 GTSNPN and CDR2 SVGIG come from the germline V gene (reference sequence). Germline trimming cut 2 bases from V and 1 base from J; bases unmatched to any gene: 9. The CDR3 sequence: CAWSSGQGRGNYGYTF. The CDR3 DNA reads TGTGCCTGGAGTAGTGGACAGGGAAGGGGTAACTATGGCTACACCTTC.

The chain carries TRBV6-6 and TRBJ1-1, with a weak D call TRBD1 (5 bases). CDR1 and CDR2 (germline): MNHNY, SVGAGI (reference sequence). V dropped 5 bases and J dropped 1 base, with 11 bases sitting between them. The CDR3 length is 14 residues. Here the CDR3 reads CASSLRQTNTEAFF. The CDR3 coding sequence is TGTGCCAGCAGTCTACGACAGACGAACACTGAAGCTTTCTTT.

V is TRBV27 and J is TRBJ2-1, with D possibly being TRBD1 or TRBD2 (5 bases each). V was trimmed by 3 bases and J by 7 bases, leaving 13 bases between them. The CDR3 loop spans 14 amino acids. The germline V gene encodes CDR1 MNHEY and CDR2 SMNVEV (reference sequence). The CDR3 is CASSFQGEGNEQFF. CDR3 nucleotide sequence: TGTGCCAGCAGTTTCCAGGGCGAGGGGAATGAGCAGTTCTTC.

The rearrangement uses TRBV5-1 and TRBJ2-1; 11 bases are a match to TRBD2. Germline values: CDR1 SGHRS, CDR2 YFSETQ. The CDR3 runs to 15 residues. With V trimmed by 4 bases and J by 6 bases, 6 bases remained unmatched. The CDR3 coding sequence is TGCGCCAGCAGCAAAGGGACTAGCGGACTCAATGAGCAGTTCTTC. Amino acid sequence: CASSKGTSGLNEQFF.

Only one count was recorded for this clone. The chain recombines TRBV4-2 with TRBJ1-5, with D tentatively TRBD1 (6 bases). There are 17 residues in the CDR3. CDR1 is LGHNA and CDR2 is YNFKEQ in the germline V gene. V lost 0 bases, J lost 1 base, and 13 bases lay in between. The CDR3 loop is CASSQESGAWSNQPQHF. The DNA for the CDR3 is TGTGCCAGCAGCCAAGAGTCAGGGGCATGGAGCAATCAGCCCCAGCATTTT.

The rearrangement links TRBV30 to TRBJ1-5; perhaps TRBD1 as D (6 bases). Germline V gene lookup returns CDR1 GTSNPN and CDR2 SVGIG (reference sequence). Trimming cost V 5 bases and J 7 bases, with 15 bases left between them. The CDR3 contains 13 residues. CDR3 bases: TGTGCCTGGGATATGGCAGGGGCCCAGCCCCAGCATTTT. As protein: CAWDMAGAQPQHF.

This chain uses TRBV19 with TRBJ2-2; tentatively, D is TRBD1 (5 bases). The CDR3 consists of 15 residues. The germline V gene encodes CDR1 LNHDA and CDR2 SQIVND (reference sequence). V gave up 6 bases and J gave up 3 bases, with 14 bases separating them. The CDR3 DNA reads TGTGCCAGTAGGTGGGCTGACAGATACACCGGGGAGCTGTTTTTT. Its translation is CASRWADRYTGELFF.

This clone was seen more than once but under ten times. The chain uses TRBV30 and TRBJ1-2, with a possible D match to TRBD1 (6 bases). The CDR3 is 14 residues long. In germline, CDR1 is GTSNPN, CDR2 SVGIG (reference sequence). CDR3: CASPPRGGAYGYTF. The CDR3 nucleotides are TGTGCATCGCCACCTCGTGGGGGGGCCTATGGCTACACCTTC.

This clone showed up just once. The rearrangement links TRBV12-5 to TRBJ2-1, with D possibly called TRBD1 or TRBD2 (5 bases each). The germline CDR1 and CDR2 sequences are LGHNT and FRNRAP. Trimming left V 2 bases short and J 6 bases short, with 14 bases between. There are 15 residues in the CDR3. For the CDR3, the DNA is TGTGCTAGTGGTTTGACGGGGACCCAATCCAATGAGCAGTTCTTC. Its translation is CASGLTGTQSNEQFF. Supplemented by reference TRBV12-5 and TRBJ2-1, the full variable domain reads DARVTQTPRHKVTEMGQEVTMRCQPILGHNTVFWYRQTMMQGLELLAYFRNRAPLDDSGMPKDRFSAEMPDATLATLKIQPSEPRDSAVYFCASGLTGTQSNEQFFGPGTRLTVL.

This clone occurred a few times. The chain recombines TRBV6-5 with TRBJ2-7, with 7 bases aligning to TRBD1. The CDR3 is 15 amino acids. Germline CDR1 MNHEY, CDR2 SVGAGI. The trim removed 2 bases at V and 4 bases at J, leaving 8 bases unmatched. The DNA for the CDR3 is TGTGCCAGCAGTTACGTACAGGGGTCCCAGTACGAGCAGTACTTC. Encoded protein: CASSYVQGSQYEQYF.

This clone was seen only a few times. The chain recombines TRBV28 with TRBJ2-7, with D hard to call. Germline V gene lookup returns CDR1 MDHEN and CDR2 SYDVKM. Trimming took off 7 bases at V and 0 bases at J, with 10 bases between the two ends. The CDR3 totals 13 residues. The CDR3 region is CASTAVLSYEQYF. Here the CDR3 DNA reads TGTGCCAGCACGGCCGTTCTCTCCTACGAGCAGTACTTC.

The chain uses TRBV6-5 and TRBJ1-5; D is undetermined. CDR1 MNHEY and CDR2 SVGAGI come from the germline V gene. Between the trimmed V and J ends, which lost 6 bases and 3 bases, there was a span of 15 bases. This CDR3 contains 15 residues. CDR3 nucleotides: TGTGCCAGCAGCCGGGCCTCGGGAGACAATCAGCCCCAGCATTTT. Its protein is CASSRASGDNQPQHF.